These 26 T cell receptor beta chains were sequenced from one sample in a study of T-cell memory formation after mild COVID-19. From the 5' RACE reads, TCRdb called clonotypes with MiXCR, one entry per CDR3 protein. The sample has 250,000 to 300,000 distinct CDR3 sequences; roughly 17% are singletons. Sequences were obtained from PBMCs or a T cell subset sorted from them (not recorded which). The source of these receptors is a young man who had mild COVID-19 (a few samples of this study predate the infection). Cell type and time point are not known.

J is TRBJ1-6 and V is TRBV12-3 or TRBV12-4; the D is unclear. The CDR3 is 14 amino acids. V was pared by 3 bases and J by 4 bases, with 7 bases between. The CDR3 spells CASSLAGYNSPLHF. The DNA of the CDR3 is TGTGCCAGCAGTTTGGCGGGGTATAATTCACCCCTCCACTTT.

This clonotype was detected only a few times. The J gene is TRBJ2-4, the V gene TRBV6-2 or TRBV6-3, with TRBD2 matching over 12 bases. The germline V gene has CDR1 MNHEY and CDR2 SVGEGT. The CDR3 totals 18 residues. With V trimmed by 4 bases and J by 0 bases, 7 bases remained unmatched. In nucleotides, the CDR3 is TGTGCCAGCAGTTCGACTAGCGGGGGCGCTTTAGCCAAAAACATTCAGTACTTC. Its translation: CASSSTSGGALAKNIQYF.

This clonotype was counted a few times. J is TRBJ2-5 and V is TRBV29-1; D is undetermined. V was shortened by 7 bases and J by 3 bases, with 18 bases between the two germline ends. CDR1 and CDR2 from the germline V gene are SQVTM and ANQGSEA. The length of the CDR3 is 14 residues. The CDR3 sequence: CSAPRGGPKETQYF. CDR3 sequence (DNA): TGCAGCGCCCCACGAGGCGGACCAAAAGAGACCCAGTACTTC.

This clonotype was found a few times. The chain recombines TRBV11-2 with TRBJ1-1, with D possibly TRBD1 on 5 matching bases. This CDR3 has 13 residues. From germline, CDR1 is SGHAT and CDR2 FQNNGV. V was pared by 5 bases and J by 1 base, with 8 bases between. CDR3 bases: TGTGCCAGCAGCGCGACAGAGAACACTGAAGCTTTCTTT. Translated: CASSATENTEAFF. Filled out from reference TRBV11-2 and TRBJ1-1, the complete variable domain reads EAGVAQSPRYKIIEKRQSVAFWCNPISGHATLYWYQQILGQGPKLLIQFQNNGVVDDSQLPKDRFSAERLKGVDSTLKIQPAKLEDSAVYLCASSATENTEAFFGQGTRLTVV.

The chain is built from TRBV12-3 or TRBV12-4 and TRBJ1-5; no reliable D call. Trimming took 9 bases from V and 6 from J, leaving 6 bases between them. The CDR3 runs to 10 residues. CDR3 sequence: CARVRQPQHF. DNA of the CDR3: TGTGCCAGGGTCCGTCAGCCCCAGCATTTT.

This clonotype was detected only a few times. The chain has TRBV5-4 and TRBJ2-5; no definite D call. Trimming removed 4 bases at V and 5 bases at J, with 12 bases between. CDR1 SGHNT and CDR2 YYREEE come from the germline V gene (reference sequence). The length of the CDR3 is 13 residues. In DNA, the CDR3 is TGTGCCAGCAGCCACCCCGCGAAGGAGACCCAGTACTTC. Translated, it gives CASSHPAKETQYF.

V and J are TRBV7-9 and TRBJ2-7, with no clear D. The CDR3 runs to 12 residues. Germline lookup yields CDR1 SEHNR and CDR2 FQNEAQ (reference sequence). The germline V and J ends were trimmed by 4 bases and 2 bases, with 6 bases remaining between them. The CDR3 region is CASSSIPYEQYF. As DNA, the CDR3 is TGTGCCAGCAGCTCGATCCCCTACGAGCAGTACTTC.

The V call is TRBV12-3 or TRBV12-4, the J call TRBJ2-7; D unresolved. The CDR3 is 14 residues long. V was clipped by 2 bases and J by 3 bases, with 11 bases between them. The CDR3 reads CASSLTPTVYEQYF. CDR3 nucleotide sequence: TGTGCCAGCAGTTTAACCCCTACTGTCTACGAGCAGTACTTC.

This clonotype turned up a few times. The chain combines TRBV27 with TRBJ1-2; no clear D. Trimming left V 5 bases short and J 4 bases short, with 11 bases between. Germline loops: CDR1 MNHEY, CDR2 SMNVEV (reference sequence). The CDR3 consists of 13 residues. DNA for the CDR3: TGTGCCAGCAGTCCCTGGACGGGCTATGGCTACACCTTC. Translated, it gives CASSPWTGYGYTF.

This clonotype has only a few counts. The J gene is TRBJ2-5, the V gene TRBV7-7, with 9 bases lining up with TRBD2. Germline CDR1 SSHAT, CDR2 FNYEAQ (reference sequence). Unmatched junction bases numbered 8, after V lost 1 base and J lost 5 bases. The CDR3 runs to 16 residues. For the CDR3, the DNA is TGTGCCAGCAGCTTAGATCTGGCGGGGGGGGGCGAGACCCAGTACTTC. This translates into CASSLDLAGGGETQYF.

The V gene is TRBV20-1, the J gene TRBJ2-1; 10 nucleotides agree with TRBD2. Germline V gene data show CDR1 as DFQATT and CDR2 as SNEGSKA (reference sequence). The ends lost 7 bases at V and 12 bases at J; junction bases unmatched: 15. The CDR3 consists of 14 residues. The CDR3 protein is CSVTRGSGGRVQFF. The CDR3 DNA reads TGCAGTGTCACCCGTGGTAGCGGGGGGAGGGTGCAGTTCTTC.

This clonotype was picked up a small number of times. This sequence joins TRBV6-5 and TRBJ2-3, with D perhaps assigned TRBD1 or TRBD2 (6 bases each). This CDR3 region has 14 residues. V lost 7 bases, J lost 6 bases, and 17 bases lay in between. Per germline, CDR1 MNHEY and CDR2 SVGAGI. This CDR3 reads CASTARGQGDTQYF. CDR3 nucleotide sequence: TGTGCCAGCACCGCCCGGGGGCAGGGTGATACGCAGTATTTT.

The sample holds many counts of this clonotype. The genes are TRBV5-1 and TRBJ2-6, with TRBD2 matching over 7 bases. Per germline, CDR1 SGHRS and CDR2 YFSETQ. The CDR3 contains 17 residues. Trimming took 1 base from V and 0 from J; bases not matched to a gene: 4. The CDR3 coding sequence is TGCGCCAGCAGCTTGCACACGGGGGGCTCTGGGGCCAACGTCCTGACTTTC. Its translation is CASSLHTGGSGANVLTF. Drawing the rest from reference TRBV5-1 and TRBJ2-6, the complete variable domain is KAGVTQTPRYLIKTRGQQVTLSCSPISGHRSVSWYQQTPGQGLQFLFEYFSETQRNKGNFPGRFSGRQFSNSRSEMNVSTLELGDSALYLCASSLHTGGSGANVLTFGAGSRLTVL.

The chain joins TRBV20-1 to TRBJ2-1, with 7 nucleotides matching TRBD2. The CDR3 totals 16 residues. CDR1 is DFQATT, CDR2 SNEGSKA, per germline (reference sequence). V dropped 1 base and J dropped 4; count of bases not matched to a gene: 10. The CDR3 spells CSARATWRGWYNEQFF. CDR3 in DNA: TGCAGTGCTAGAGCAACTTGGCGGGGGTGGTACAATGAGCAGTTCTTC.

This clonotype was detected a few times. The chain carries TRBV7-2 and TRBJ2-3; D unresolved. Germline lookup yields CDR1 SGHTA and CDR2 FQGNSA. The CDR3 contains 16 residues. Trimming took 5 bases from V and 6 from J, leaving 21 bases between them. CDR3 sequence: CASSPRQARKADTQYF. CDR3 in DNA: TGTGCCAGCAGCCCACGACAAGCCCGGAAGGCTGATACGCAGTATTTT.

This CDR3 reads CASSPQDDYRGTFSYNEQFF. CDR3 coding DNA: TGTGCCAGCAGCCCACAAGACGACTACAGGGGGACCTTCTCCTACAATGAGCAGTTCTTC. The chain combines TRBV9 with TRBJ2-1; 8 nucleotides agree with TRBD1. The CDR3 covers 20 residues. Germline V gene sequence: CDR1 SGDLS, CDR2 YYNGEE. With V trimmed by 4 bases and J by 0 bases, 18 bases remained unmatched.

CDR3 residues: CASTSGTGGYTF. The CDR3 region has the DNA TGTGCCAGCACATCCGGGACAGGCGGCTACACCTTC. This chain links TRBV6-2 or TRBV6-3 with TRBJ1-2, with 8 bases that match TRBD1. V shed 7 bases, J shed 8 bases, and the junction held 6 bases outside the gene matches. The CDR3 has 12 amino acids. Per germline, CDR1 MNHEY and CDR2 SVGEGT.

This rearrangement joins TRBV10-3 to TRBJ2-5; 8 bases line up with TRBD2. The germline V gene encodes CDR1 ENHRY and CDR2 SYGVKD. The CDR3 consists of 14 residues. V shed 5 bases and J 5 bases; nucleotides not matched to a gene: 7. As DNA, the CDR3 is TGTGCCATCAGTTCCGGGGGGGCCAGGGAGACCCAGTACTTC. Its protein product is CAISSGGARETQYF.

The rearrangement uses TRBV29-1 and TRBJ1-1; D is uncertain. The V gene lost 4 bases and the J gene lost 1 base, with 4 bases spanning the gap. CDR1 is SQVTM, CDR2 ANQGSEA, per germline. This CDR3 contains 11 residues. In DNA, the CDR3 is TGCAGCGTTGGAACGAACACTGAAGCTTTCTTT. Translating it yields CSVGTNTEAFF.

V and J are TRBV7-2 and TRBJ2-6; no clear D gene. This CDR3 is 16 amino acids long. The V end lost 5 bases, the J end lost 0 bases, and 11 bases lay between the germline ends. Germline CDR1 is SGHTA and CDR2 is FQGNSA. CDR3 sequence (DNA): TGTGCCAGCAGCGTTAGTTCGGGCTCTGGGGCCAACGTCCTGACTTTC. Its translation is CASSVSSGSGANVLTF.

This clonotype was counted only a few times. The CDR3 sequence: CASSSPGWSEAFF. CDR3 nucleotide sequence: TGTGCCAGCAGTTCCCCCGGGTGGTCTGAAGCTTTCTTT. This chain links TRBV6-5 with TRBJ1-1; D call uncertain. The CDR3 totals 13 residues. The germline V gene has CDR1 MNHEY and CDR2 SVGAGI. The ends were cut back, 4 bases at V and 6 bases at J, with 12 bases in the middle.

This clonotype was counted only a few times. The chain links TRBV12-3 or TRBV12-4 to TRBJ2-1; 8 bases fit TRBD2. Unmatched junction bases numbered 9, after V lost 3 bases and J lost 8 bases. The CDR3 sequence is 15 residues long. The CDR3 reads CASSFWERGFHEQFF. The CDR3 bases are TGTGCCAGCAGTTTTTGGGAGCGGGGGTTCCATGAGCAGTTCTTC.

This chain connects TRBV2 to TRBJ2-7; the D gene is possibly TRBD2 (5 bases). V lost 8 bases and J lost 6, with 17 bases in between. Germline V gene lookup returns CDR1 SNHLY and CDR2 FYNNEI. The CDR3 is made up of 13 amino acids. CDR3 bases: TGTGCCAGCTCGATTCAACTAGATCTCGAGCAGTACGTC. Translation: CASSIQLDLEQYV.

This clonotype was observed at least ten times. The chain recombines TRBV12-3 or TRBV12-4 with TRBJ1-4; no firm D call. The CDR3 totals 14 residues. The V gene lost 3 bases and the J gene lost 3 bases, with 8 bases spanning the gap. This CDR3 is CASSFSAANEKLFF. CDR3 coding DNA: TGTGCCAGCAGTTTCTCCGCGGCTAATGAAAAACTGTTTTTT.

The gene calls are TRBV27 and TRBJ2-1, with TRBD1 matching over 7 bases. V was clipped by 5 bases and J by 12 bases; unmatched bases: 7. The CDR3 totals 12 residues. Germline CDR1 and CDR2: MNHEY and SMNVEV (reference sequence). Here the CDR3 DNA reads TGTGCCAGCAGTCAATTGACAGGGTGGCAGTTCTTC. Protein product: CASSQLTGWQFF.

V is TRBV9 and J is TRBJ1-6, with TRBD1 matching over 8 bases. Germline CDR1 is SGDLS and CDR2 is YYNGEE. The ends lost 3 bases at V and 6 bases at J; junction bases unmatched: 8. This CDR3 contains 16 residues. The CDR3 DNA reads TGTGCCAGCAGCGGGACAGGGACGGTGGGTAATTCACCCCTCCACTTT. It encodes CASSGTGTVGNSPLHF. The full variable domain, its missing parts supplied by reference TRBV9 and TRBJ1-6, is DSGVTQTPKHLITATGQRVTLRCSPRSGDLSVYWYQQSLDQGLQFLIQYYNGEERAKGNILERFSAQQFPDLHSELNLSSLELGDSALYFCASSGTGTVGNSPLHFGNGTRLTVT.